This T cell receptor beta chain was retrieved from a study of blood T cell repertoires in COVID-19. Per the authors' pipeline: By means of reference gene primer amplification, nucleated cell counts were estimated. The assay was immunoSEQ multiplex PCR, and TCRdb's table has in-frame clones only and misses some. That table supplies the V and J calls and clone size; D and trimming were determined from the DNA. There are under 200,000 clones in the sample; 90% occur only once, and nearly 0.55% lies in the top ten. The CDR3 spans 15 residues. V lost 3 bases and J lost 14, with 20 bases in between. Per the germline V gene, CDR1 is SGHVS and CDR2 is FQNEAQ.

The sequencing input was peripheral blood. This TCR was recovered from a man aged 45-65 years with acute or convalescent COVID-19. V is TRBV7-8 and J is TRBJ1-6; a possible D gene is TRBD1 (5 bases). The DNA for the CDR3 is TGTGCCAGCAGCTTCATCGGGGCGGGACGGGTTTCCCTCCACTTT. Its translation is CASSFIGAGRVSLHF.